A selection of T cell receptor beta chains follows, all from one sample in a study of blood T cells in healthy people across ages. Using its own MiXCR run on the 5' RACE reads, TCRdb lists one record per CDR3 protein. The sample has about 630,000 distinct CDR3 sequences, 20% to 25% seen once. Sample: blood. The origin of the receptors is a man between 65 and 80 years old in good health. Both conserved end residues are part of each CDR3. D genes are given only for firm matches. Clone size is given for some rows only: seen once, a few or many times, or a class if the clone is expanded.

D	size	V	J	DNA	CDR3
-	-	TRBV7-2	TRBJ1-3	TGTGCCAGCAGCTTAGAGGCCAGCAACTCTGGAAACACCATATATTTT	CASSLEASNSGNTIYF
TRBD2	-	TRBV4-3	TRBJ2-3	TGCGCCAGCAGCCAAGATAATAGCGGGTCCCCCACAGATACGCAGTATTTT	CASSQDNSGSPTDTQYF
-	-	TRBV5-6	TRBJ1-4	TGTGCCAGCAGCTGGAGACAGATTAATGAAAAACTGTTTTTT	CASSWRQINEKLFF
TRBD1	many	TRBV29-1	TRBJ2-5	TGCAGCGTGGGACAGGCGCACCAAGAGACCCAGTACTTC	CSVGQAHQETQYF
-	few	TRBV9	TRBJ2-3	TGTGCCAGCAGCCACCGGACACCCCCAGATACGCAGTATTTT	CASSHRTPPDTQYF
TRBD2	-	TRBV5-1	TRBJ2-2	TGCGCCAGCAGCTTGCAGGGACTAGCGGGAGTCACCGGGGAGCTGTTTTTT	CASSLQGLAGVTGELFF
TRBD2	few	TRBV27	TRBJ2-2	TGTGCCAGCTCTAAGGGGCTAGCGGGAGCCGGGGAGCTGTTTTTT	CASSKGLAGAGELFF
-	-	TRBV12-3/TRBV12-4	TRBJ1-1	TGTGCCAGCAGTTTTTGGCAGCCGAACACTGAAGCTTTCTTT	CASSFWQPNTEAFF
-	-	TRBV6-2/TRBV6-3	TRBJ2-7	TGTGCCAGCAGTTACGGTTCCGGCCAGGGAACCTACGAGCAGTACTTC	CASSYGSGQGTYEQYF
-	few	TRBV7-6	TRBJ2-7	TGTGCCAGCAGCGAAGTGGGCGACAACTACGAGCAGTACTTC	CASSEVGDNYEQYF
TRBD2	many	TRBV10-3	TRBJ2-5	TGTGCCATCAGAGACGGGACTAGCGGGAAGGAGACCCAGTACTTC	CAIRDGTSGKETQYF
TRBD2	many	TRBV4-1	TRBJ2-7	TGCGCCAGCAGCCAAGCGAGGACTAGCGGCTCCTACGAGCAGTACTTC	CASSQARTSGSYEQYF
-	-	TRBV5-1	TRBJ2-5	TGCGCCAGCAGCTTGGGGGGGCTGGACCAAGAGACCCAGTACTTC	CASSLGGLDQETQYF
-	few	TRBV5-1	TRBJ1-6	TGCGCCAGCAGCTTGGATCCTCAGCAAAGGGGTTATAATTCACCCCTCCACTTT	CASSLDPQQRGYNSPLHF
TRBD2	many	TRBV2	TRBJ2-1	TGTGCCAGTCTCAGCGGGAGCTCCTACAATGAGCAATTCTTC	CASLSGSSYNEQFF
TRBD2	once	TRBV20-1	TRBJ2-3	TGCAGTGCTAGAGGGGCGGGAGGGTCAGATACGCAGTATTTT	CSARGAGGSDTQYF